Sequencing of this T cell receptor (beta chain) was carried out in a study of T cell responses to AZD1222 COVID-19 vaccine. Trimming removed 2 bases from V and 5 bases from J, with 16 bases in between. Germline V lookup: CDR1 GTSNPN, CDR2 SVGIG (reference sequence). This CDR3 is built from 15 residues. Sequencing used immunoSEQ multiplex PCR; TCRdb keeps in-frame clones, though not all of them. The table lists more than 85,000 clones, about 78% of them singletons. The clonotype was recovered from an adult in good health. The chain recombines TRBV30 with TRBJ1-5; perhaps TRBD1 as D (5 bases). The sequences come from peripheral blood, collected on day 0 of AZD1222 vaccination. Written as DNA, the CDR3 is TGTGCCTGGAGTCCCCCAGATAGGGACTATCAGCCCCAGCATTTT. This translates into CAWSPPDRDYQPQHF.